This TCR beta chain was sequenced during a study of cytomegalovirus exposure and HLA in healthy donors. Whole-study results and caveats: DRB1 showed the most TCR associations and HLA-C the fewest in a later analysis, as rates varied by HLA locus. Published work reported that the classifier diagnosed cytomegalovirus status with high specificity and sensitivity.

Germline CDR1 reads MGHRA; CDR2 reads YSYEKL. The CDR3 runs to 16 residues. Trimming removed 0 bases at V and 3 bases at J, with 15 bases between. Both 60 Vbeta primers and 13 Jbeta primers went into the PCR. The assay was immunoSEQ multiplex PCR, and TCRdb's table has in-frame clones only and misses some. The sample gives some 170,000 clones, more than 75% of which show up once; about 9.9% is in the top ten. For this clone: Its antigen is as yet unknown.

The sequence derives from a man aged 18 to 30 in good health and CMV-seropositive. V is TRBV4-1 and J is TRBJ2-7; TRBD1 is a possible D gene (6 bases). Sequenced: PBMCs. CDR3: CASSQEVGQTYYEQYF. The CDR3 region has the DNA TGCGCCAGCAGCCAAGAGGTAGGACAGACCTACTACGAGCAGTACTTC.